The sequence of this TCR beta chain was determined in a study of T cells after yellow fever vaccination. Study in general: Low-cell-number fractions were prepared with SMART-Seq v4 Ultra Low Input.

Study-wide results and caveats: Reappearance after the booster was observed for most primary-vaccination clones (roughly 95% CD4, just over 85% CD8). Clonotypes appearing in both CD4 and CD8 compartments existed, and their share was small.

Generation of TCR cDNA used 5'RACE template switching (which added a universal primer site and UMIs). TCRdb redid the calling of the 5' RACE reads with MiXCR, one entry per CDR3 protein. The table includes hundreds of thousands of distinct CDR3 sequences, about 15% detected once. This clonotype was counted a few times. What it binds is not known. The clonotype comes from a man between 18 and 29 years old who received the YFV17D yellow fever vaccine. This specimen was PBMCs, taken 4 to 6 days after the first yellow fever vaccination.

DNA for the CDR3: TGTGCCAGCAGCCAGGGAAGGATCTCTGAGCAGTTCTTC. Its protein is CASSQGRISEQFF. The chain has TRBV7-3 and TRBJ2-1, with D possibly being TRBD1 (5 bases). Trimming took 5 bases from V and 9 from J, leaving 14 bases between them. CDR3 size: 13 residues. Germline CDR1 reads SGHTA; CDR2 reads FQGTGA.